There are a few counts of the clone carrying this T cell receptor beta chain. This sample was included in a study of blood T cell repertoires in COVID-19. Donors of Cohort 3 who recovered were those that had two negative PCRs, clearance, or symptom resolution. Authors' processing steps: Reference gene primer amplification in the assay estimated nucleated cell counts. Produced via immunoSEQ multiplex PCR; TCRdb's table is partial and in-frame only. V, J and clone size were drawn from that table, and D and trimming were deduced from the DNA. Among over 150,000 clones, approximately 85% were seen once, and the ten largest hold about 9.4%. The CDR3 contains 14 residues. Germline CDR1 and CDR2: SQVTM and ANQGSEA. Trimming took off 0 bases at V and 8 bases at J, with 16 bases between the two ends.

The sequence came from a young woman who had recovered from COVID-19. Specimen: PBMCs or T cells enriched from blood (not recorded which). The chain links TRBV29-1 to TRBJ1-2, with a tentative D call TRBD1 (5 bases). CDR3 loop: CSVEEGGFSEGYTF. CDR3 nucleotide sequence: TGCAGCGTTGAAGAGGGGGGGTTTTCGGAAGGCTACACCTTC. The full variable domain, completed using reference TRBV29-1 and TRBJ1-2, is SAVISQKPSRDICQRGTSLTIQCQVDSQVTMMFWYRQQPGQSLTLIATANQGSEATYESGFVIDKFPISRPNLTFSTLTVSNMSPEDSSIYLCSVEEGGFSEGYTFGSGTRLTVV.